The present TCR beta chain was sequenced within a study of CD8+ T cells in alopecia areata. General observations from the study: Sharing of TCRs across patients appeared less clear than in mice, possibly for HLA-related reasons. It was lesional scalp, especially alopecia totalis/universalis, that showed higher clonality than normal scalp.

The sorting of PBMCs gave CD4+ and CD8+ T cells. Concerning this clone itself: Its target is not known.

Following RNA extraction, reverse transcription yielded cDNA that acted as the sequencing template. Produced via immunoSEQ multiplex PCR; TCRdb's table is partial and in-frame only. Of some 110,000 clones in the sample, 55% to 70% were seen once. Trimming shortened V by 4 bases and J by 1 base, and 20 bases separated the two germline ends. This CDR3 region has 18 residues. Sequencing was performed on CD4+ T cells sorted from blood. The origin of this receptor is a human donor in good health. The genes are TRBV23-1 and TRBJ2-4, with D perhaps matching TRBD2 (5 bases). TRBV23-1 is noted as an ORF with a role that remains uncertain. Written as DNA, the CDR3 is TGCGCCAGCAGTCCCCTCCTGGGAGTTGTTGTCGCCAAAAACATTCAGTACTTC. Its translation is CASSPLLGVVVAKNIQYF.